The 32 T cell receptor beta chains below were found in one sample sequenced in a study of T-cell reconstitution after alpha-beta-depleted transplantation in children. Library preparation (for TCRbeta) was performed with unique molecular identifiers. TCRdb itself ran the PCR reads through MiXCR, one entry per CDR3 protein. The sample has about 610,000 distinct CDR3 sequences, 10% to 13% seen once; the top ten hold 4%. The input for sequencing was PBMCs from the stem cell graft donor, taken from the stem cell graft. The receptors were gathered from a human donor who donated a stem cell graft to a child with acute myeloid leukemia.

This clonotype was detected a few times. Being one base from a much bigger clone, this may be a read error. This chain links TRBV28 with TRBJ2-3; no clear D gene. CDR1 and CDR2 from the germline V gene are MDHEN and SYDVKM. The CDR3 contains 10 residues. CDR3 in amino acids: CVSSLDTQYF. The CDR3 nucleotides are TGTGTCAGCAGTTTAGATACGCAGTATTTT.

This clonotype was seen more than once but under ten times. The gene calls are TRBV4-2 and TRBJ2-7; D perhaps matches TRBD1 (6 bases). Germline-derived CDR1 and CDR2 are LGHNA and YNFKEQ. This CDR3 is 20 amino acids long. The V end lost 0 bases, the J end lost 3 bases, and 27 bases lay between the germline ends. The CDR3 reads CASSQEISPGERPSLYEQYF. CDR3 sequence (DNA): TGTGCCAGCAGCCAAGAAATTTCGCCAGGGGAGAGGCCCTCCCTCTACGAGCAGTACTTC.

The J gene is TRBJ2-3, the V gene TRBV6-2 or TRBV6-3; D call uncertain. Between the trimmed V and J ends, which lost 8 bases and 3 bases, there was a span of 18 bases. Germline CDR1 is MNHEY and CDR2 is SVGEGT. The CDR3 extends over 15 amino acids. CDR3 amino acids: CASGTTTRTTDTQYF. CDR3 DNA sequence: TGTGCCAGCGGCACTACTACCCGCACGACAGATACGCAGTATTTT.

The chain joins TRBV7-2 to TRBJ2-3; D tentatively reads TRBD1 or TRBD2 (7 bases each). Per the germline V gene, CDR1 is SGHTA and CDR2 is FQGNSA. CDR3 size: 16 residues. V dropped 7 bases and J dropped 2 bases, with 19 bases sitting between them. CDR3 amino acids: CASIPQGGRLTDTQYF. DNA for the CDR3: TGTGCCAGCATCCCTCAGGGGGGGAGACTCACAGATACGCAGTATTTT.

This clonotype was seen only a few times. The CDR3 nucleotides are TGTGCCAGCAGGTTAAGGGGGCGAGGTCACACTGAAGCTTTCTTT. It encodes CASRLRGRGHTEAFF. This sequence joins TRBV7-2 and TRBJ1-1, with TRBD1 matching 7 bases. The CDR3 covers 15 residues. The germline V gene encodes CDR1 SGHTA and CDR2 FQGNSA. V gave up 6 bases and J gave up 3 bases; unmatched junction bases: 10.

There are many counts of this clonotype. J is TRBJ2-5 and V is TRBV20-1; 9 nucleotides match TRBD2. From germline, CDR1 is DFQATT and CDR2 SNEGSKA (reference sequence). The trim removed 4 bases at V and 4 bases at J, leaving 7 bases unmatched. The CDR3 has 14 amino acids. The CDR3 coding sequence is TGCAGTGCTACGTTAGCGGGAGTGGGAGAGACCCAGTACTTC. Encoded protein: CSATLAGVGETQYF.

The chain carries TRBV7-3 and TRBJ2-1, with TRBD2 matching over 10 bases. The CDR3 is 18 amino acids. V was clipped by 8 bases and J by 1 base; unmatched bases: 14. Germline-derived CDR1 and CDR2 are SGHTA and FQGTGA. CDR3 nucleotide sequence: TGTGCCAGCTGTTTCCTAGCGGGAGATTTTGGGTCCTACAATGAGCAGTTCTTC. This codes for CASCFLAGDFGSYNEQFF.

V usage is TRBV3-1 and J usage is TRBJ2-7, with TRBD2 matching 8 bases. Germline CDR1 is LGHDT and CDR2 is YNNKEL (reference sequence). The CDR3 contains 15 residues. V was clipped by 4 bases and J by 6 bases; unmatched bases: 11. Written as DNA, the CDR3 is TGTGCCAGCAGCCTCCGGGGGGGAGGCATTGGCGAGCAGTACTTC. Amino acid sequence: CASSLRGGGIGEQYF.

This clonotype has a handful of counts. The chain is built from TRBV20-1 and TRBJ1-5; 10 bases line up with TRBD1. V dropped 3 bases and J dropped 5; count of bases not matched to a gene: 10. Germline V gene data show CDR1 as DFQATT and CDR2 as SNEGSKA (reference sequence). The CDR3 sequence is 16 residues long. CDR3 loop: CSASTRTGGGHQPQHF. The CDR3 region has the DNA TGCAGTGCTAGCACTCGGACAGGGGGAGGACATCAGCCCCAGCATTTT.

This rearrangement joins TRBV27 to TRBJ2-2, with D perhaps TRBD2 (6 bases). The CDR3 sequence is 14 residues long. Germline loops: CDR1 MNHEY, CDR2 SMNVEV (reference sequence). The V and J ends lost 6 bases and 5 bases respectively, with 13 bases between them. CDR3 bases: TGTGCCAGCAGCCCCTTCGGGGGAACCGGGGAGCTGTTTTTT. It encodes CASSPFGGTGELFF.

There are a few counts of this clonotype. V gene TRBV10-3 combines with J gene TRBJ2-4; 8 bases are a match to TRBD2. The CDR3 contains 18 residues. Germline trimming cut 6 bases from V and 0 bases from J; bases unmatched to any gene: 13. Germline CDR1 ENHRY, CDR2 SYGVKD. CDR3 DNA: TGTGCCATCAGAGAGACTCTTAGCGGGAATCTAGCCAAAAACATTCAGTACTTC. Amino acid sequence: CAIRETLSGNLAKNIQYF.

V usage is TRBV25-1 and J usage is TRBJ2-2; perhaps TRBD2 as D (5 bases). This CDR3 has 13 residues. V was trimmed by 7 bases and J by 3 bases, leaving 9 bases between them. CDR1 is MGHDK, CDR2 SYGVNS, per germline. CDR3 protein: CASTGSYTGELFF. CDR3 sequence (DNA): TGTGCCAGCACGGGGTCTTACACCGGGGAGCTGTTTTTT.

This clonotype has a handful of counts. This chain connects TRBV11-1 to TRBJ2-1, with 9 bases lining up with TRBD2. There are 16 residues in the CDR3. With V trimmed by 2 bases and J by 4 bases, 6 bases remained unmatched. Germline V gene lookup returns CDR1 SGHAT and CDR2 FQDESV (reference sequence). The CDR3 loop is CASSLSRLAGYNEQFF. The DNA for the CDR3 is TGTGCCAGCAGCTTATCCCGGCTAGCGGGATACAATGAGCAGTTCTTC.

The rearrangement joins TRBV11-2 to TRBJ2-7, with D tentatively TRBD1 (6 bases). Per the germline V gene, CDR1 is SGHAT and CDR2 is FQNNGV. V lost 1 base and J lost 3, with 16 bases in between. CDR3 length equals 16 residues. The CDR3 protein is CASSLGVGTFGYEQYF. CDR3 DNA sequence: TGTGCCAGCAGCTTAGGGGTTGGGACATTCGGCTACGAGCAGTACTTC.

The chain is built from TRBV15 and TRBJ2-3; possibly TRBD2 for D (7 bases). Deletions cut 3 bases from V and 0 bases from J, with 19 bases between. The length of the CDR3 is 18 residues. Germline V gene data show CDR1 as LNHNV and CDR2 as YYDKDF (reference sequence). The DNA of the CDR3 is TGTGCCACCAGCAGTACAGGGAGGGCGGCTACTAGCACAGATACGCAGTATTTT. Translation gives CATSSTGRAATSTDTQYF.

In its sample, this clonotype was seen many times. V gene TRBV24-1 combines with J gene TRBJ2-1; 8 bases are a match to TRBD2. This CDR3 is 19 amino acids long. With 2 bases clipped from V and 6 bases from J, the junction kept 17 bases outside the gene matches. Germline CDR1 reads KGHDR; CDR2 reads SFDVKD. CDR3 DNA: TGTGCCACCAGTGATTCCAGGACTAGCCCGGGAGGGGTGTTCAATGAGCAGTTCTTC. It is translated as CATSDSRTSPGGVFNEQFF.

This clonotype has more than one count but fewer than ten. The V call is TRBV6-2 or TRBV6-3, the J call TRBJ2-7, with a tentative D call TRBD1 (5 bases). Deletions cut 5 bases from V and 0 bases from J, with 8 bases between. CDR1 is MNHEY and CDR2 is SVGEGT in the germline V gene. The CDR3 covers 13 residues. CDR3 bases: TGTGCCAGCAGTGGACAAAGCTCCTACGAGCAGTACTTC. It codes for CASSGQSSYEQYF.

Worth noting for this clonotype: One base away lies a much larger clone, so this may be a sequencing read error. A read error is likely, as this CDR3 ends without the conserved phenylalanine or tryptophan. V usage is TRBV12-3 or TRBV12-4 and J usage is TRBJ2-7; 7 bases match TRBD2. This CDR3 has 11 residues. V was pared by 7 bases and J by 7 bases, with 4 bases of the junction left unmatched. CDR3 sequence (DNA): TGTGCCAGCACCCTTAGCGGGGAGCAGTACTAC. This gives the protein CASTLSGEQYY.

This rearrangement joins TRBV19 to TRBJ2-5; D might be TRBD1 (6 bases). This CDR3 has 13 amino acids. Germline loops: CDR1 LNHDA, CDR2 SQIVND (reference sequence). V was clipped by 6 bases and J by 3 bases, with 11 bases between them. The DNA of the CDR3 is TGTGCCAGTAGACGCCCAGGGGAAGAGACCCAGTACTTC. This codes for CASRRPGEETQYF.

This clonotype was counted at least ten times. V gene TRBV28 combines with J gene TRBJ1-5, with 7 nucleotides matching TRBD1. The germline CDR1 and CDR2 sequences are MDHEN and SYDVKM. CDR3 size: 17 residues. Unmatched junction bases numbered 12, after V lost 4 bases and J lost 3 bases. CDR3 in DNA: TGTGCCAGCAGTTCCACACCGACAGGGTTGATCAATCAGCCCCAGCATTTT. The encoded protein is CASSSTPTGLINQPQHF. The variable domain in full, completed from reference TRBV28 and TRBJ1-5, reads DVKVTQSSRYLVKRTGEKVFLECVQDMDHENMFWYRQDPGLGLRLIYFSYDVKMKEKGDIPEGYSVSREKKERFSLILESASTNQTSMYLCASSSTPTGLINQPQHFGDGTRLSIL.

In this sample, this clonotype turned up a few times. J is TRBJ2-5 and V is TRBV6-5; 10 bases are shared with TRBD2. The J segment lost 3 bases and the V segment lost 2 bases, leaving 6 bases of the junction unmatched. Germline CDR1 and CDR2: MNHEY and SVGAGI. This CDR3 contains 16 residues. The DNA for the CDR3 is TGTGCCAGCAGTTACAGGAGCGGGAGGGTTGAAGAGACCCAGTACTTC. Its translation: CASSYRSGRVEETQYF.

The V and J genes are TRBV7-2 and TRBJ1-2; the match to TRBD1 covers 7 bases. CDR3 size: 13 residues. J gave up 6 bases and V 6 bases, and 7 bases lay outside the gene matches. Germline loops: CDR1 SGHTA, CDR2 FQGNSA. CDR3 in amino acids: CASRNRGIHGYTF. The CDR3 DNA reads TGTGCCAGCAGGAACAGGGGAATCCATGGCTACACCTTC.

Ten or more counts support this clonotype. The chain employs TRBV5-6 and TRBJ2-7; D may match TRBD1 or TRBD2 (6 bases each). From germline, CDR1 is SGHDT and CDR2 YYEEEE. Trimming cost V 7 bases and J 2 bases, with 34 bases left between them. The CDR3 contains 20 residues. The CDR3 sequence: CASVFLGGFNRVGGTYEQYF. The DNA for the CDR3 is TGTGCCAGCGTTTTTTTAGGTGGATTTAACAGGGTTGGGGGGACCTACGAGCAGTACTTC.

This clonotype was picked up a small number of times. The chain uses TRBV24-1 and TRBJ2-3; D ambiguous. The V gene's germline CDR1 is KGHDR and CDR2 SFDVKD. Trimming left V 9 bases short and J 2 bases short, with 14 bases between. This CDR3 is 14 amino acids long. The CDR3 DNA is TGTGCCACCGCCCCGCGAGGAATCACAGATACGCAGTATTTT. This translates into CATAPRGITDTQYF.

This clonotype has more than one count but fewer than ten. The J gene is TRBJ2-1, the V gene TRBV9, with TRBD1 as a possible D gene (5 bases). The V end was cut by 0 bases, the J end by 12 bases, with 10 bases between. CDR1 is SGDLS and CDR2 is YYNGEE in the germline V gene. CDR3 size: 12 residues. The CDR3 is CASSVEGLRQFF. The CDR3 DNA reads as TGTGCCAGCAGCGTAGAGGGGTTAAGGCAGTTCTTC.

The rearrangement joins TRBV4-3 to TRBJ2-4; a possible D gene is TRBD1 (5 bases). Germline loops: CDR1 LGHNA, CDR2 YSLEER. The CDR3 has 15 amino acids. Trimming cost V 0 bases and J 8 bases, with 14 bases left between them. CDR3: CASSQDRQFTDIQYF. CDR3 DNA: TGCGCCAGCAGCCAAGATAGACAGTTTACGGACATTCAGTACTTC.

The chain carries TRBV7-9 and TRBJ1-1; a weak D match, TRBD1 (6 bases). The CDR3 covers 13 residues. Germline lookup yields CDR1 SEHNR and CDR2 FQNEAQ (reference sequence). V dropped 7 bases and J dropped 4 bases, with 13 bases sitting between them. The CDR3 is CASTRTEGTEAFF. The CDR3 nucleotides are TGTGCCAGCACCAGGACAGAGGGCACTGAAGCTTTCTTT.

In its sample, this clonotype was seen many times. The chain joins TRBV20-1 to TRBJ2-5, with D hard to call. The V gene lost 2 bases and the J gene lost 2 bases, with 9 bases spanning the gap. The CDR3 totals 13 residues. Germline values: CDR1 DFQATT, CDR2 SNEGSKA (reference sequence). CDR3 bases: TGCAGTGCTAGATCGCCGCTACAAGAGACCCAGTACTTC. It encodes CSARSPLQETQYF.

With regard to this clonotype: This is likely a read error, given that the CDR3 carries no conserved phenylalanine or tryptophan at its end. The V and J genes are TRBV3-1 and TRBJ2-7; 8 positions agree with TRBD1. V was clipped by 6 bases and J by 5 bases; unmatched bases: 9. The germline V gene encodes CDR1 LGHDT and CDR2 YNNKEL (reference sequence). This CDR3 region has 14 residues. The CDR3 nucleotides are TGTGCCAGCAGTGACAGGGGACGAGGCGACGAGCAGTACTAC. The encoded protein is CASSDRGRGDEQYY.

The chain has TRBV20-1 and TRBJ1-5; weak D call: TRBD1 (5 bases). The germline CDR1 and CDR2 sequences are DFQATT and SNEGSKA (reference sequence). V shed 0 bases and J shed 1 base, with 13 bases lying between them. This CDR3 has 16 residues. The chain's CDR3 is CSARERGRASNQPQHF. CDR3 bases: TGCAGTGCTAGAGAGCGGGGCAGGGCAAGCAATCAGCCCCAGCATTTT.

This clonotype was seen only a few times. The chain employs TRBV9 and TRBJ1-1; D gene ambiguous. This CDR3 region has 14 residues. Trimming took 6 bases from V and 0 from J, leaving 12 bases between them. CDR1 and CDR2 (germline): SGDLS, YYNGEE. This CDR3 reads CASTSTLMNTEAFF. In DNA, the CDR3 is TGTGCCAGCACCTCGACTCTTATGAACACTGAAGCTTTCTTT.

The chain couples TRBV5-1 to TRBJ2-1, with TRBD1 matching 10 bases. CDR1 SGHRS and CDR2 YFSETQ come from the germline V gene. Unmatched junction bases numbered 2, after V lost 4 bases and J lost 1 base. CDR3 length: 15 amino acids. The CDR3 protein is CASSGQGGSYNEQFF. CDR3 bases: TGCGCCAGCAGCGGACAGGGGGGGTCCTACAATGAGCAGTTCTTC.